This TCR beta chain was identified in a study of radiotherapy plus CTLA-4 blockade in lung cancer. Overall study context: Objective responses emerged in around 18% of patients, and over 30% attained disease control.

With regard to this clone: What it recognizes is unknown.

The data were produced by immunoSEQ multiplex PCR, yet TCRdb's version contains in-frame clones alone and is incomplete. This sample has roughly 76,000 clones; approximately 73% occur once, and the top ten carry more than 8%. The ends lost 7 bases at V and 6 bases at J; junction bases unmatched: 16. CDR1 and CDR2 from the germline V gene are MNHNY and SVGAGI (reference sequence). The CDR3 runs to 16 residues. Lung cancer patients with chemo-refractory metastatic non-small-cell disease were given focal radiation plus CTLA-4 blockade with ipilimumab. General study points: Early clonal dynamics of blood T cells, together with interferon-beta, were reported as the best response predictor. Blood saw expansion of tumor-derived TCR clones after radiotherapy plus ipilimumab.

The specimen was peripheral blood, collected from a patient treated with radiotherapy plus ipilimumab. The chain recombines TRBV6-6 with TRBJ2-3; TRBD1 matches 7 bases. This receptor was obtained from a human donor with non-small cell lung cancer whose response to radiotherapy plus ipilimumab could not be evaluated. DNA for the CDR3: TGTGCCAGCAATCGACAGGGTCAGGGGGTCGGGGATACGCAGTATTTT. This translates into CASNRQGQGVGDTQYF.